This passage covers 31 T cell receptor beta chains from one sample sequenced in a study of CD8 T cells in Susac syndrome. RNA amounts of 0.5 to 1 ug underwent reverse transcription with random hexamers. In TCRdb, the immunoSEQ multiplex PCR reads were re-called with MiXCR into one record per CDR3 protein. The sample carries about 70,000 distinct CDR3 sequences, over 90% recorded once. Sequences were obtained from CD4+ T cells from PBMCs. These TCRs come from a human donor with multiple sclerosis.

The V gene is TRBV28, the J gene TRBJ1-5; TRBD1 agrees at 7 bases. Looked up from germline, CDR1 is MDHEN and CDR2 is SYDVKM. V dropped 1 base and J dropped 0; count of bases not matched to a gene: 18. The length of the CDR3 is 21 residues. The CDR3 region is CASSLYRGGTAKTYSNQPQHF. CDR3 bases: TGTGCCAGCAGTTTATACCGCGGTGGGACAGCCAAAACCTATAGCAATCAGCCCCAGCATTTT.

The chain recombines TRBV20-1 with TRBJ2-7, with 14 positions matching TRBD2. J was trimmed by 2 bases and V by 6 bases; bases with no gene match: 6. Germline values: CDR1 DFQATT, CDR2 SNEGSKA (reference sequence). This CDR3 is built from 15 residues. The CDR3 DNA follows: TGCAGTGCCCTGAAGACTAGCGGGGGGGCCTACGAGCAGTACTTC. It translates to CSALKTSGGAYEQYF.

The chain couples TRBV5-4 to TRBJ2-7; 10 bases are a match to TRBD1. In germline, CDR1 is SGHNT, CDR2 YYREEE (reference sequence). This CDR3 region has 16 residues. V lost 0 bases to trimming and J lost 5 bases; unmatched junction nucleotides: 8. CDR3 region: CASSLAGGQGRNEQYF. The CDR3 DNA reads TGTGCCAGCAGCTTGGCCGGGGGACAGGGGAGAAACGAGCAGTACTTC.

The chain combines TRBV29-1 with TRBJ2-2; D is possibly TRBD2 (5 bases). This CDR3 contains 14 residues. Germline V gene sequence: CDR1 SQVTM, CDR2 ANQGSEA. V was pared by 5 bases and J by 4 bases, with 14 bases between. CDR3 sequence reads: CSVQAGGFTGELFF. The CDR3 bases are TGCAGCGTTCAAGCCGGAGGTTTCACCGGGGAGCTGTTTTTT.

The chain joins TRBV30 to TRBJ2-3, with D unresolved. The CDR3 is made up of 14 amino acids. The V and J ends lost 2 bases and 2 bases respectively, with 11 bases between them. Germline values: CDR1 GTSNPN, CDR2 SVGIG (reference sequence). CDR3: CAWSLGSDTDTQYF. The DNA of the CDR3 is TGTGCCTGGAGTCTTGGGTCGGACACAGATACGCAGTATTTT.

CDR3 coding DNA: TGTGCCAGCAGCGAACAACTGGGGGATGAGCAGTTCTTC. This sequence encodes CASSEQLGDEQFF. The genes are TRBV21-1 and TRBJ2-1; the table's D call, TRBD1, was not checked against the DNA. TRBV21-1 is an annotated pseudogene. The CDR3 loop spans 13 amino acids.

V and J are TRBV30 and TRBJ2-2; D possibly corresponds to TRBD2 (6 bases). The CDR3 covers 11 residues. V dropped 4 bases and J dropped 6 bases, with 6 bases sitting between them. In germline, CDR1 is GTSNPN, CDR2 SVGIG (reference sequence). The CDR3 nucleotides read TGTGCCTGGACGGGGGCCGGGGAGCTGTTTTTT. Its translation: CAWTGAGELFF.

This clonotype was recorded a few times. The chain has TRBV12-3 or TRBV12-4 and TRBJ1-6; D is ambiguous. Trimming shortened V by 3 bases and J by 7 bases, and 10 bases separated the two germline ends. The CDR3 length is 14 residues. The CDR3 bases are TGTGCCAGCAGTTTCGGAGGAGGCAATTCACCCCTCCACTTT. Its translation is CASSFGGGNSPLHF.

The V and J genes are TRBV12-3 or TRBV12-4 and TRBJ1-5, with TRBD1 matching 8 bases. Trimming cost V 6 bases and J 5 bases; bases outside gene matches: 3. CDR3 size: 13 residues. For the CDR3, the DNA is TGTGCCAGCAGCCTACAGGGGGATCAGCCCCAGCATTTT. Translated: CASSLQGDQPQHF.

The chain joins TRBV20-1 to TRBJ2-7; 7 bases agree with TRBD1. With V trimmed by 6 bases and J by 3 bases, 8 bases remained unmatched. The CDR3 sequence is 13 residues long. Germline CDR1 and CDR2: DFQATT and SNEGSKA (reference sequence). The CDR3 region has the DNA TGCAGTGCAAGACAGGGATACCTCTACGAGCAGTACTTC. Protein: CSARQGYLYEQYF.

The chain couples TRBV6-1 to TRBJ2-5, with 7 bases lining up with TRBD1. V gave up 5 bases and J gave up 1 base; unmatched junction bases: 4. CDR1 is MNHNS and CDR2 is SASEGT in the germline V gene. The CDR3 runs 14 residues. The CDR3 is CASSPDRSQETQYF. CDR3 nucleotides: TGTGCCAGCAGTCCGGACAGGTCCCAAGAGACCCAGTACTTC.

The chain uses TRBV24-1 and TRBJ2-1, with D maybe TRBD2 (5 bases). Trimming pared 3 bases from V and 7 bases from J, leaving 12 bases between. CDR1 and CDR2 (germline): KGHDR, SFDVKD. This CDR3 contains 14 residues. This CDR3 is CATSDVASGNEQFF. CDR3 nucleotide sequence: TGTGCCACCAGTGATGTAGCGTCCGGGAATGAGCAGTTCTTC.

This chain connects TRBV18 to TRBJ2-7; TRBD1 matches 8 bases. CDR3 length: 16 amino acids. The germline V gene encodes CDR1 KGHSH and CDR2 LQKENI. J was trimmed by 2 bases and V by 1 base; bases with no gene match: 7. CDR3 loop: CASSPRPGQDTYEQYF. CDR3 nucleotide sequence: TGTGCCAGCTCACCACGGCCGGGACAGGATACCTACGAGCAGTACTTC. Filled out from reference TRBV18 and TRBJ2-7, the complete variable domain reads NAGVMQNPRHLVRRRGQEARLRCSPMKGHSHVYWYRQLPEEGLKFMVYLQKENIIDESGMPKERFSAEFPKEGPSILRIQQVVRGDSAAYFCASSPRPGQDTYEQYFGPGTRLTVT.

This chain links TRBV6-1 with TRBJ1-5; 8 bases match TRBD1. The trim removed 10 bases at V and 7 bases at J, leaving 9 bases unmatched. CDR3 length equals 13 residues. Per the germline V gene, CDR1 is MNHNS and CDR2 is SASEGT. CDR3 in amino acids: CANGGQVGQPQHF. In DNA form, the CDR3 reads TGTGCCAACGGGGGACAGGTCGGACAGCCCCAGCATTTT.

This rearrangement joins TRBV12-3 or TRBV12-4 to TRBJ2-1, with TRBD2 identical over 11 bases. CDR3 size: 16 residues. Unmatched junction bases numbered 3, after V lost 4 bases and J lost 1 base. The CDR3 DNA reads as TGTGCCAGCAGTTCGCGGACTAGCGGGTCCTACAATGAGCAGTTCTTC. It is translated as CASSSRTSGSYNEQFF.

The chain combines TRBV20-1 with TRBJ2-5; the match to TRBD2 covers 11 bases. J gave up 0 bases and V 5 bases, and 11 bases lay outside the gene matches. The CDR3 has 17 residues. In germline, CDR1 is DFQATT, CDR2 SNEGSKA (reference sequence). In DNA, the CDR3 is TGCAGTGCTCCTCGGAATAGCGGGGGGGCTCACCAAGAGACCCAGTACTTC. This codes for CSAPRNSGGAHQETQYF.

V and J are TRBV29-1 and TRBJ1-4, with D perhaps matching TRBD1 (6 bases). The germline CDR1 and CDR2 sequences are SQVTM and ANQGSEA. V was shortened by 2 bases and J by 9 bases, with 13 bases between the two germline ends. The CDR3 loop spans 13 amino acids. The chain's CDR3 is CSVEIPGDKKLFF. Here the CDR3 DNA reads TGCAGCGTTGAAATTCCAGGGGATAAAAAACTGTTTTTT.

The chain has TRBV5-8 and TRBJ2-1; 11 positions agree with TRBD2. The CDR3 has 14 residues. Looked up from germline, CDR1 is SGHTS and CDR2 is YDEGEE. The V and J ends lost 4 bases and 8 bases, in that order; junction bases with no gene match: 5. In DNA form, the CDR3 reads TGTGCCAGCAGCGGGACTAGCGGAGGCTATGAGCAGTTCTTC. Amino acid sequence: CASSGTSGGYEQFF.

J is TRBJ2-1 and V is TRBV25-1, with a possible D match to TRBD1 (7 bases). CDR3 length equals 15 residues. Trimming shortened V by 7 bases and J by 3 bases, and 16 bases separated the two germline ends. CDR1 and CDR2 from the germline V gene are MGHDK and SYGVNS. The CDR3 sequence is CASNPAQGGYNEQFF. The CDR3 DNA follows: TGTGCCAGCAACCCGGCCCAGGGGGGCTACAATGAGCAGTTCTTC.

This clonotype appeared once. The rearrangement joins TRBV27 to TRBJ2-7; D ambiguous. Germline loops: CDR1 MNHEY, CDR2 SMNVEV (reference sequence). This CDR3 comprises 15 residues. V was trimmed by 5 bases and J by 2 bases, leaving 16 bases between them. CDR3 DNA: TGTGCCAGCAGTCCCCTTCGACCCTCTCCCTACGAGCAGTACTTC. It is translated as CASSPLRPSPYEQYF.

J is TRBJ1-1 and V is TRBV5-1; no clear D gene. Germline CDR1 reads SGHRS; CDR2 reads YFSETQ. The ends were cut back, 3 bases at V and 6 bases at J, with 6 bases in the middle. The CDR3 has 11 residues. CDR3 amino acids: CASSSTSEAFF. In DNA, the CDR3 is TGCGCCAGCAGCTCGACGTCTGAAGCTTTCTTT.

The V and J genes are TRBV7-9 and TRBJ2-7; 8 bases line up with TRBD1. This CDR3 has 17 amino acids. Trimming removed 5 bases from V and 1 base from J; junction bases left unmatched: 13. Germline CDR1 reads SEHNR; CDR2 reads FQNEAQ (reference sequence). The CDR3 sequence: CASSLHSRQGFSYEQYF. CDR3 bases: TGTGCCAGCAGCCTCCATTCTAGACAGGGGTTTTCCTACGAGCAGTACTTC.

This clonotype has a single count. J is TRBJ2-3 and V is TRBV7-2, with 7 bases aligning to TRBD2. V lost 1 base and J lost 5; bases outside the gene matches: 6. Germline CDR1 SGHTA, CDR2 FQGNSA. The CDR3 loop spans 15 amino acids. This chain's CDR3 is CASSLGGGNGDTQYF. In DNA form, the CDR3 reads TGTGCCAGCAGCTTAGGCGGGGGTAACGGAGATACGCAGTATTTT.

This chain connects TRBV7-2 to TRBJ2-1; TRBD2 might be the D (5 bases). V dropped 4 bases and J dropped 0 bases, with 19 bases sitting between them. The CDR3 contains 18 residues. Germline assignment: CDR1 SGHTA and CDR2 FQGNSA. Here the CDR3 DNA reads TGTGCCAGCAGCTACCCACGAGGAGGCCCCTCCTCCTACAATGAGCAGTTCTTC. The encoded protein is CASSYPRGGPSSYNEQFF.

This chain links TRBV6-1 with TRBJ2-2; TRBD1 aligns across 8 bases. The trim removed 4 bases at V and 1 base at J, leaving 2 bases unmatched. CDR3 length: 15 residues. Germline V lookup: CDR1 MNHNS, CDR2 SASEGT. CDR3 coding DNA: TGTGCCAGCAGTGGCGGGACAGGGAACACCGGGGAGCTGTTTTTT. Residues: CASSGGTGNTGELFF.

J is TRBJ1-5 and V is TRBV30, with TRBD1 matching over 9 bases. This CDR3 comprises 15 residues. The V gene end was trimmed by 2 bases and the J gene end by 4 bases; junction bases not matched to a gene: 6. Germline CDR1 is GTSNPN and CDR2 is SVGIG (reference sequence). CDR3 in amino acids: CAWSTSTGGNQPQHF. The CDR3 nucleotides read TGTGCCTGGAGTACCTCGACAGGGGGGAATCAGCCCCAGCATTTT.

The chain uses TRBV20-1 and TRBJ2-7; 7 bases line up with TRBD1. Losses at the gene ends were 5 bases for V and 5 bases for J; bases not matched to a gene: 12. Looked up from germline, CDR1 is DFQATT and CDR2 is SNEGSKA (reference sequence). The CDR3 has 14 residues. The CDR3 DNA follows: TGCAGTGCTGACCCGGGACAGCTTAGGGACGAGCAGTACTTC. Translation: CSADPGQLRDEQYF.

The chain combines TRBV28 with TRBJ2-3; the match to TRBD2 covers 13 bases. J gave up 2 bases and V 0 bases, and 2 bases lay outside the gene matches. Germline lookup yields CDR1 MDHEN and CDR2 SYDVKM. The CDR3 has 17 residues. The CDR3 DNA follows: TGTGCCAGCAGTTTATGGGGACTAGCGGGGACCACAGATACGCAGTATTTT. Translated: CASSLWGLAGTTDTQYF.

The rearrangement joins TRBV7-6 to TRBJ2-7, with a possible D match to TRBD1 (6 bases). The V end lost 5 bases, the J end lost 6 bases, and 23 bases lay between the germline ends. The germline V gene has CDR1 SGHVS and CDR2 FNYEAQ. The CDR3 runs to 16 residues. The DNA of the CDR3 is TGTGCCAGCAGCCCATCGTACGCAGGGGCCAGGCGCGAGCAGTACTTC. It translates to CASSPSYAGARREQYF.

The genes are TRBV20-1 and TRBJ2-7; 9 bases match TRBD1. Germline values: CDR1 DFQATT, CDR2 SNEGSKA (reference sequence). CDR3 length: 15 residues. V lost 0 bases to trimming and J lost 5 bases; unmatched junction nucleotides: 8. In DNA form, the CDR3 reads TGCAGTGCTAGAGATTTGGGGACAGGGCAGCACGAGCAGTACTTC. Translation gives CSARDLGTGQHEQYF.

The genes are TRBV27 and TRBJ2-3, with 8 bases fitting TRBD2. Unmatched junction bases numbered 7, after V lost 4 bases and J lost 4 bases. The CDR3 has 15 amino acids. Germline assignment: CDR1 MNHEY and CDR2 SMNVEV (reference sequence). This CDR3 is CASSSGGRWADTQYF. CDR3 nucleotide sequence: TGTGCCAGCAGTTCGGGGGGGAGATGGGCAGATACGCAGTATTTT.